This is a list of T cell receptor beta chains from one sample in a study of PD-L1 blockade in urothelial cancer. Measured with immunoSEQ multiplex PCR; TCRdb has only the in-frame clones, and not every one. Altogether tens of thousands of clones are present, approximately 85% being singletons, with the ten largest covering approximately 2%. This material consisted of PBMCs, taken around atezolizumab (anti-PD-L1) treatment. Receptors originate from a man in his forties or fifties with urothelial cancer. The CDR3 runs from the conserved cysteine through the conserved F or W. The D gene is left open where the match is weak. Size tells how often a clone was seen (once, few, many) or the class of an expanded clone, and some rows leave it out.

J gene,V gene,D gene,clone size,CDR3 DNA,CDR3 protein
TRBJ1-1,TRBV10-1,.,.,TGCGCCAGCAGTGACGGGGTCTACACTGAAGCTTTCTTT,CASSDGVYTEAFF
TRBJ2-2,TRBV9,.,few,TGTGCCAGCAGCAAGGAAAGGGGCACCGGGGAGCTGTTTTTT,CASSKERGTGELFF
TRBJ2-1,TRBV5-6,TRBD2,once,TGTGCCAGCAGCTCCACTAGCGGGGGTAGGAATGAGCAGTTCTTC,CASSSTSGGRNEQFF
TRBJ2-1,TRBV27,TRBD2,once,TGTGCCAGCAGGCGCAAAAATCTAGCGGGAGGACGCAATGAGCAGTTCTTC,CASRRKNLAGGRNEQFF
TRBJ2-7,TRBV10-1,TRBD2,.,TGCGCCAGCAGTGAGGCAACTAGCGGGGTCTACGAGCAGTACTTC,CASSEATSGVYEQYF
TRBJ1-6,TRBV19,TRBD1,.,TGTGCCAGTAGCACACAGGGGTCATCACCCCTCCACTTT,CASSTQGSSPLHF
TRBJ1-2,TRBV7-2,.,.,TGTGCCAGCAGCTTAGTAACAGACTATGGCTACACCTTC,CASSLVTDYGYTF
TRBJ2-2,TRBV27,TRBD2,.,TGTGCCAGCAGTGAGCGGGGTTACACCGGGGAGCTGTTTTTT,CASSERGYTGELFF
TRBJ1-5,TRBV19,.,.,TGTGCCAGTAGTATATTACAGGGTTCGGGCAATCAGCCCCAGCATTTT,CASSILQGSGNQPQHF
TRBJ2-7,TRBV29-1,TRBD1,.,TGCAGCGTTGAGGACAGGGCCTACGAGCAGTACTTC,CSVEDRAYEQYF
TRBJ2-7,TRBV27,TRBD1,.,TGTGCCAGCAGTTCTACAGGGGTTTACTACGAGCAGTACTTC,CASSSTGVYYEQYF
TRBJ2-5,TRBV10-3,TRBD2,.,TGTGCCATCAGCCTCCTAGCGGAACAAGAGACCCAGTACTTC,CAISLLAEQETQYF
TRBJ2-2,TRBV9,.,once,TGTGCCAGCAGCGTAAATAATGATGAGGGTCGGGAGAACACCGGGGAGCTGTTTTTT,CASSVNNDEGRENTGELFF
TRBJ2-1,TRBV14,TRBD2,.,TGTGCCAGCAGCCTCCGGGGAGCGGGGGCCGGCAATGAGCAGTTCTTC,CASSLRGAGAGNEQFF
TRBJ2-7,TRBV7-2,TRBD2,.,TGTGCCAGCAGCCTGGACGGGGGGACTAGGGGCTACGAGCAGTACTTC,CASSLDGGTRGYEQYF
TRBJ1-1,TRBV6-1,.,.,TGTGCCAGCAGTGTAGACAGATTGAACACTGAAGCTTTCTTT,CASSVDRLNTEAFF
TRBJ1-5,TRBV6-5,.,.,TGTGCCAGCAGTTACTCTCCATCCAATCAGCCCCAGCATTTT,CASSYSPSNQPQHF
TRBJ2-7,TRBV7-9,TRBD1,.,TGTGCCATCCCCGGGACAGTTCCTGGCGAGCAGTACTTC,CAIPGTVPGEQYF
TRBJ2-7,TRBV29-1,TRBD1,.,TGCAGCGTCCCGGGACAGGGAATATCGGGCTTCTACGAGCAGTACTTC,CSVPGQGISGFYEQYF
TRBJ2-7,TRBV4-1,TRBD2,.,TGCGCCAGCAGCCAAGTGACTAGCGGGGGCCCCTACGAGCAGTACTTC,CASSQVTSGGPYEQYF
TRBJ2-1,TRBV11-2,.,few,TGTGCCAGCAGAGAAACATCTGAGCAGTTCTTC,CASRETSEQFF
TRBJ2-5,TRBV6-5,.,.,TGTGCCAGCAGTTACTCCGGGTTGGTCGAGACCCAGTACTTC,CASSYSGLVETQYF
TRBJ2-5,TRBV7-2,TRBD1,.,TGTGCCAGCAGCCAATACAGGGGTTCAGAGACCCAGTACTTC,CASSQYRGSETQYF
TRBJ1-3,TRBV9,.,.,TGTGCCAGCAGCGTAGGCGCAGGGGCAGGAAACACCATATATTTT,CASSVGAGAGNTIYF
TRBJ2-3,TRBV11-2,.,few,TGTGCCAGCAGCTTCTCGTCCGGGGGCACAGATACGCAGTATTTT,CASSFSSGGTDTQYF
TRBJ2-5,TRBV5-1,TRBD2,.,TGCGCCAGCAGCCCTAGGGCGGGAGGACTGGAGACCCAGTACTTC,CASSPRAGGLETQYF
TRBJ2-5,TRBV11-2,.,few,TGTGCCAGCAGCTCACTACAGGTCCTCCAAGAGACCCAGTACTTC,CASSSLQVLQETQYF
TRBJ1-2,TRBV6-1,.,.,TGTGCCAGCAGTGAACAGGGTAACTATGGCTACACCTTC,CASSEQGNYGYTF
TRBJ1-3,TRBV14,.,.,TGTGCCAGCAGCACCCCAGGGAATGCTGGAAACACCATATATTTT,CASSTPGNAGNTIYF
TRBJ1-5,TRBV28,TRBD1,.,TGTGCCAGCAGTTTATTCCCGACAGGGGGAGGCAATCAGCCCCAGCATTTT,CASSLFPTGGGNQPQHF
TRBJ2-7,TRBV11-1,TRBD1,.,TGTGCCAGCAGCTTAGGCGGACAGGGCCTCGTCCCCTACGAGCAGTACTTC,CASSLGGQGLVPYEQYF
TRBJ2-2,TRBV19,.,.,TGTGCCAGTAGTATAGATCCGAGTAGCCGGGAGCTGTTTTTT,CASSIDPSSRELFF
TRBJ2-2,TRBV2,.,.,TGTGCCAGCAGTGAATCCGGGTTCAACACCGGGGAGCTGTTTTTT,CASSESGFNTGELFF
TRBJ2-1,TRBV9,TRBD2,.,TGTGCCAGCTCCGGGGGGGGTTACAATGAGCAGTTCTTC,CASSGGGYNEQFF
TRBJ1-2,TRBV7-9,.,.,TGTGCCAGCAGCCAAACAGGGAACTATGGCTACACCTTC,CASSQTGNYGYTF
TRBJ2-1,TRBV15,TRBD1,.,TGTGCCACCAGCAGATATACCGGGACAGGGAACTACAATGAGCAGTTCTTC,CATSRYTGTGNYNEQFF
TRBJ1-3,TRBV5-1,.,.,TGCGCCAGCAGCTTGGCAGGGGTGGACACCATATATTTT,CASSLAGVDTIYF
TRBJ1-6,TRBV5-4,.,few,TGTGCCAGCAGCCCAAACGCAGGTCGAAATTCACCCCTCCACTTT,CASSPNAGRNSPLHF